This T cell receptor beta chain is drawn from a study of radiotherapy plus CTLA-4 blockade in lung cancer. In the study overall: About 17% of enrolled patients responded objectively, and roughly 31% had disease control.

Clones were read by immunoSEQ multiplex PCR, and TCRdb kept only the in-frame ones, dropping some. The table includes tens of thousands of clones, around 79% detected once. This clone came up once. What it binds is unknown. General study findings and limits: The study found tumor-derived TCR clones expanded in blood after radiotherapy plus ipilimumab. Increased serum interferon-beta after radiation also reportedly predicted response strongly.

This CDR3 has 16 residues. Germline CDR1 SGHRS, CDR2 YFSETQ. Trimming shortened V by 0 bases and J by 5 bases, and 12 bases separated the two germline ends. The V and J genes are TRBV5-1 and TRBJ1-6; D is uncertain. The origin of this receptor is a human donor with non-small cell lung cancer who had a complete response to radiotherapy plus ipilimumab. The sequenced sample was peripheral blood, obtained from a patient treated with radiotherapy plus ipilimumab. The CDR3 DNA reads TGCGCCAGCAGCTTGGACCGCCTGGAGAATAATTCACCCCTCCACTTT. Translating it yields CASSLDRLENNSPLHF. The complete variable domain, with remaining parts taken from reference TRBV5-1 and TRBJ1-6, reads KAGVTQTPRYLIKTRGQQVTLSCSPISGHRSVSWYQQTPGQGLQFLFEYFSETQRNKGNFPGRFSGRQFSNSRSEMNVSTLELGDSALYLCASSLDRLENNSPLHFGNGTRLTVT.